Below, 6 T cell receptor beta chains from the same sample are listed, as sequenced in a study of blood T cell repertoires in COVID-19. Clones were read by immunoSEQ multiplex PCR, and TCRdb kept only the in-frame ones, dropping some. The data hold about 15,000 clones, with 75% observed a single time. The source material was peripheral blood. These receptor sequences come from a man aged 60 to 69 with acute or convalescent COVID-19.

V gene TRBV6-6 combines with J gene TRBJ1-1; D unresolved. The CDR3 loop spans 14 amino acids. CDR1 and CDR2 (germline): MNHNY, SVGAGI (reference sequence). Trimming removed 9 bases from V and 5 bases from J, with 19 bases in between. CDR3 bases: TGTGCCAGTCTCCCGACGGGTATAAAGACTGAAGCTTTCTTT. Its translation: CASLPTGIKTEAFF.

This clone was counted once. V usage is TRBV5-1 and J usage is TRBJ2-2; D might be TRBD2 (5 bases). The CDR3 is 15 residues long. The germline CDR1 and CDR2 sequences are SGHRS and YFSETQ. Trimming left V 3 bases short and J 1 base short, with 10 bases between. Here the CDR3 reads CASSSARENTGELFF. The DNA of the CDR3 is TGCGCCAGCAGCTCCGCCCGGGAGAACACCGGGGAGCTGTTTTTT. The whole variable domain, remainder taken from reference TRBV5-1 and TRBJ2-2, is KAGVTQTPRYLIKTRGQQVTLSCSPISGHRSVSWYQQTPGQGLQFLFEYFSETQRNKGNFPGRFSGRQFSNSRSEMNVSTLELGDSALYLCASSSARENTGELFFGEGSRLTVL.

This sequence joins TRBV2 and TRBJ2-3; 8 bases fit TRBD2. The trim removed 3 bases at V and 15 bases at J, leaving 14 bases unmatched. Germline loops: CDR1 SNHLY, CDR2 FYNNEI. The CDR3 has 14 amino acids. The CDR3 protein is CASSDRGLGRGAYF. The CDR3 DNA follows: TGTGCCAGCAGTGATCGTGGTCTGGGGCGGGGGGCCTATTTT. The full variable domain, its missing parts supplied by reference TRBV2 and TRBJ2-3, is EPEVTQTPSHQVTQMGQEVILRCVPISNHLYFYWYRQILGQKVEFLVSFYNNEISEKSEIFDDQFSVERPDGSNFTLKIRSTKLEDSAMYFCASSDRGLGRGAYFGPGTRLTVL.

The chain joins TRBV21-1 to TRBJ1-1; TRBD1, as called in the table, went unchecked against the DNA. TRBV21-1 is classified as a pseudogene. The CDR3 loop spans 16 amino acids. CDR3: CASSPSGASCDTEAFF. CDR3 sequence (DNA): TGTGCCAGCAGCCCTTCAGGGGCGTCATGTGACACTGAAGCTTTCTTT.

This chain uses TRBV27 with TRBJ2-6; 7 bases match TRBD1. The germline V gene encodes CDR1 MNHEY and CDR2 SMNVEV (reference sequence). The V gene end was trimmed by 6 bases and the J gene end by 8 bases; junction bases not matched to a gene: 10. CDR3 length: 15 residues. CDR3 loop: CASSQTGNIPNVLTF. The CDR3 bases are TGTGCCAGCAGCCAGACAGGGAATATCCCCAACGTCCTGACTTTC.

The chain is built from TRBV7-9 and TRBJ1-1; TRBD1 aligns across 9 bases. From germline, CDR1 is SEHNR and CDR2 FQNEAQ (reference sequence). CDR3 length equals 14 residues. The ends lost 5 bases at V and 6 bases at J; junction bases unmatched: 7. Here the CDR3 reads CASSGRTGEAEAFF. In DNA, the CDR3 is TGTGCCAGCAGCGGGCGGACAGGGGAGGCTGAAGCTTTCTTT. Complete variable domain (other parts from reference TRBV7-9 and TRBJ1-1): DTGVSQNPRHKITKRGQNVTFRCDPISEHNRLYWYRQTLGQGPEFLTYFQNEAQLEKSRLLSDRFSAERPKGSFSTLEIQRTEQGDSAMYLCASSGRTGEAEAFFGQGTRLTVV.